This T cell receptor (beta chain) was recorded in a study of spatial heterogeneity in lung cancer. The time point denotes: blood at routine non-recurrence follow-up after resection. Extraction of whole RNA from tumor, nontumor lung or frozen PBMC preceded unsorted sequencing. Each CDR3 protein is one row after TCRdb ran MiXCR on the 5' RACE reads. The table has around 110,000 distinct CDR3 sequences, about 12% seen once; the top ten hold around 16%. The sequencing used PBMCs, collected at follow-up. This sequence originates from a male donor with early-stage non-small cell lung cancer.

The DNA for the CDR3 is TGTGCCAGCAGCCAAGAATGGACAGGGATTGTCTATGGCTACACCTTC. The encoded protein is CASSQEWTGIVYGYTF. The chain joins TRBV4-2 to TRBJ1-2; TRBD1 matches 8 bases. The CDR3 totals 16 residues. The trim removed 0 bases at V and 4 bases at J, leaving 7 bases unmatched. The germline CDR1 and CDR2 sequences are LGHNA and YNFKEQ.